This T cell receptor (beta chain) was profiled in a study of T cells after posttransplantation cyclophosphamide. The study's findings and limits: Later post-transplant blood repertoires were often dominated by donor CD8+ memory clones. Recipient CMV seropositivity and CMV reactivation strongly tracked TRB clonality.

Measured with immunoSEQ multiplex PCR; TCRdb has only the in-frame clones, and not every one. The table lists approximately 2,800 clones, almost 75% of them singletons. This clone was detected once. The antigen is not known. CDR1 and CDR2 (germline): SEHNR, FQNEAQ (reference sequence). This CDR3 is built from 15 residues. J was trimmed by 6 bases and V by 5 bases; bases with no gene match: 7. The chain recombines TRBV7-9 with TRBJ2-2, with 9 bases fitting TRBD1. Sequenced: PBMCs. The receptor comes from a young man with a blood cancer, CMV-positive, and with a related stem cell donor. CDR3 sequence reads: CASSPGTGLAGELFF. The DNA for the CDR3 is TGTGCCAGCAGCCCCGGGACAGGGCTCGCCGGGGAGCTGTTTTTT.